What follows describes a single T cell receptor (beta chain). Original handling: Amplification of reference gene primers was used by the study to estimate nucleated cell counts. Assay used: immunoSEQ multiplex PCR; TCRdb lists only in-frame clones, some missing. The D gene and trimming were derived from the DNA, and the V and J assignments and clone size from that table. The table lists approximately 50,000 clones, more than 75% of them singletons, with around 21% in the top ten. Trimming removed 10 bases at V and 0 bases at J, with 12 bases between. Germline lookup yields CDR1 WNHNN and CDR2 SYGVQD (reference sequence). CDR3 length: 13 residues. This sample was taken from a study of blood T cell repertoires in COVID-19. Turning to the study itself: Samples representing acute and convalescent COVID-19 were sourced from the United States, Italy and Spain.

V and J are TRBV10-1 and TRBJ1-1; perhaps TRBD1 as D (6 bases). This clonotype was obtained from a man aged 50 to 60 with active or convalescent COVID-19. Sequencing used peripheral blood. CDR3 protein: CATRQEMNTEAFF. The CDR3 DNA sequence: TGCGCCACCCGACAGGAGATGAACACTGAAGCTTTCTTT.